What follows is one T cell receptor (beta chain) and its context. The antigen it recognizes is unknown. Base qualities were left out, and no much larger clone turns up one base away. Other DNA sequences of this sample code for an identical CDR3. From the germline V gene (reference sequence), CDR1 is SEHNR and CDR2 is FQNEAQ. Trimming removed 3 bases from V and 2 bases from J, leaving 0 bases between the germline ends. The CDR3 spans 11 residues, from the cysteine through the phenylalanine. CDR3 DNA is the only sequence kept; it has 33 bases, read in frame from the first base. This sample stems from a study of Ad26.COV2.S vaccination and SARS-CoV-2 variants (dated by TCRdb to about 2021). A note on the overall study: Vaccine-arm donors came from COV1001, a multicentre, randomized, double-blind, placebo-controlled phase I-IIa trial of Ad26.COV2.S in healthy adults. Blinding of investigators to trial group allocation was maintained during experiments and outcome assessment. The specificity and breadth of SARS-CoV-2-reactive T cell receptors after Ad26.COV2.S vaccination were assessed by TCRbeta repertoire sequencing. Trial participants were randomized into five groups of five: low-dose or high-dose Ad26.COV2.S given once or twice, or placebo on both occasions. The TCR-sequenced set comprised about 30 samples: some 19 Ad26.COV2.S vaccine recipients, 5 placebo recipients and 8 SARS-CoV-2 convalescent individuals. Ad26.COV2.S was given intramuscularly at 5x10^10 or 1x10^11 viral particles, as a single shot or as two shots 56 days apart.

TCRbeta CDR3 regions were sequenced with the immunoSEQ Assay. After extraction, genomic DNA underwent amplification by bias-controlled multiplex PCR, followed by high-throughput sequencing. The study's own analysis went as follows. To quantify the absolute abundance of every unique TCRbeta CDR3 region, sequences were collapsed and filtered. Usable DNA was measured by amplifying reference genes present in all nucleated cells, and TCRbeta template counts were normalized to that usable DNA to estimate T cell fraction. Repertoire TCRs were annotated as SARS-CoV-2-specific when V gene, CDR3 amino acid sequence and J gene were exactly matched to a known reactive TCR set. MIRA supplied the reference SARS-CoV-2 TCR set, which was filtered for enrichment in COVID-19-positive ImmuneCODE repertoires so that public or cross-reactive TCRs were removed. Using the MIRA antigens, annotated TCRs were further analysed by specific ORF or by position within an ORF. Depth was the summed frequency of annotated unique rearrangements, while breadth was defined as annotated unique rearrangements over total unique productive rearrangements. Two-sided Wilcoxon rank-sum tests were applied when comparing TCR breadth between groups. TCRdb's version of the immuneACCESS table is confined to in-frame rearrangements and falls short of the full clone set. An unresolved V gene accounts for under half of the shortfall where checked; the remainder is of unknown origin. For V, J and clone size, that table is used; D and trimming come from the DNA. A total of about 460,000 clones appear in this sample, about nine tenths of them only once. The ten top clones hold more than 1.5% of the sample.

Beyond this particular receptor, the publication reports: Vaccine and placebo recipients had comparable non-spike TCR breadth, which fits with the vaccine containing only spike. The study was not powered to compare responses between vaccine doses or regimens. After vaccination, substantial breadth of spike-specific CD8+ and CD4+ T cell responses was reported. The authors noted that total T cell responses may have been underestimated by the TCR breadth and depth analyses. Spike-specific TCR breadth was higher in Ad26.COV2.S recipients than in placebo recipients (P = 0.0014).

In the paper's terms, the treatment or condition label means: 15 to 20 received Ad26.COV2.S at low or high dose, single or two shots; a few received placebo; per-sample allocation not given. For vaccine and placebo recipients, the sequenced repertoires came from samples collected on day 63 after the first injection. Between 29 July and 7 August 2020, Cohort 1b enrolled about 27 adults aged 18-55 years at one site in Boston, USA. Ad26.COV2.S consisted of a replication-incompetent adenovirus type 26 vector by which a prefusion-stabilized SARS-CoV-2 spike protein from the original Wuhan strain was expressed.

Source: peripheral blood, taken in a trial of Ad26.COV2.S vaccine versus placebo. The V and J genes are TRBV7-9 and TRBJ2-3; the D gene remains uncertain. This TCR derives from a person between 18 and 65 years old who received the Ad26.COV2.S COVID-19 vaccine or a placebo. The CDR3 reads CASSFTDTQYF. The sequenced DNA is TGTGCCAGCAGCTTCACAGATACGCAGTATTTT.